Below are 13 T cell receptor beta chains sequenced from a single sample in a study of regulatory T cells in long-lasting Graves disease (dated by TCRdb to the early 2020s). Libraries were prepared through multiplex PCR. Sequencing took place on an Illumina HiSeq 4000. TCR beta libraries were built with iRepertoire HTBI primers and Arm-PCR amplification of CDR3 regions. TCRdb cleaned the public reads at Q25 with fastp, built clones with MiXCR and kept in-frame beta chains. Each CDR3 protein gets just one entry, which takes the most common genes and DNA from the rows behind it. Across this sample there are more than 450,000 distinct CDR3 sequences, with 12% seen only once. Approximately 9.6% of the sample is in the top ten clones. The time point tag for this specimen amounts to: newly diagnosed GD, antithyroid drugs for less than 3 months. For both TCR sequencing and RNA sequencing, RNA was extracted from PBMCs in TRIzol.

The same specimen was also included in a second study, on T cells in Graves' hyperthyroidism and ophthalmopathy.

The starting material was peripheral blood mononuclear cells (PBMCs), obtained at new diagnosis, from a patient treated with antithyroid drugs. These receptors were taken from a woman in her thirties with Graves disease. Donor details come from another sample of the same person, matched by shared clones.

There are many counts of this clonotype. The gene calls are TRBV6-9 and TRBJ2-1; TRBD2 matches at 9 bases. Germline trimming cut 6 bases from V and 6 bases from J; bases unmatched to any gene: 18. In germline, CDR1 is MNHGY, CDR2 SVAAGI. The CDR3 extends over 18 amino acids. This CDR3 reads CASRYEPGLASYSNEQFF. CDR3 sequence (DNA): TGTGCCAGCAGGTATGAACCGGGACTAGCCAGTTACAGCAATGAGCAGTTCTTC.

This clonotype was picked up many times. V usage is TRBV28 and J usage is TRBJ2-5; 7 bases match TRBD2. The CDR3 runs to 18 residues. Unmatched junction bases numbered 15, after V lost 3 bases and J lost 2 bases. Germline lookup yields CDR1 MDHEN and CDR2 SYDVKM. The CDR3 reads CASSFPPPLAAPQETQYF. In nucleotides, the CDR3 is TGTGCCAGCAGTTTCCCTCCCCCCCTAGCGGCCCCGCAAGAGACCCAGTACTTC.

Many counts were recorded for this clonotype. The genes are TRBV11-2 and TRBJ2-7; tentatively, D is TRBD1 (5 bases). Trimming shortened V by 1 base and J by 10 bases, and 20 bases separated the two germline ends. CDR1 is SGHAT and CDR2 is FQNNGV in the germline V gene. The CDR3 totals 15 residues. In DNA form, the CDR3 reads TGTGCCAGCAGCTTAGTCCCCAGGGAAGGATCGGAACAGTACTTC. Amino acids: CASSLVPREGSEQYF. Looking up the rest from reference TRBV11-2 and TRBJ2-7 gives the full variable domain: EAGVAQSPRYKIIEKRQSVAFWCNPISGHATLYWYQQILGQGPKLLIQFQNNGVVDDSQLPKDRFSAERLKGVDSTLKIQPAKLEDSAVYLCASSLVPREGSEQYFGPGTRLTVT.

Here the CDR3 DNA reads TGTGCCAGCAGCCCAGGGGGCGTGGGTAGACGGACTGAAGCTTTCTTT. Translated: CASSPGGVGRRTEAFF. The chain carries TRBV14 and TRBJ1-1; 8 bases are a match to TRBD1. The junction had 12 bases not matched to a gene; V was cut back by 4 bases and J by 5 bases. Germline-derived CDR1 and CDR2 are SGHDN and FVKESK. The CDR3 covers 16 residues.

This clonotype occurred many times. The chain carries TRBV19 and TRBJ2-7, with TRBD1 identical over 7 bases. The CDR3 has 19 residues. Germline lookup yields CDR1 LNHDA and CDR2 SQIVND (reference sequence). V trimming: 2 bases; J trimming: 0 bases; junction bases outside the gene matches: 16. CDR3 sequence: CASSIKQGIMTGTSYEQYF. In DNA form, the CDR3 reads TGTGCCAGTAGTATAAAACAGGGGATTATGACGGGGACCTCCTACGAGCAGTACTTC. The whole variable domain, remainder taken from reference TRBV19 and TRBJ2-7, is DGGITQSPKYLFRKEGQNVTLSCEQNLNHDAMYWYRQDPGQGLRLIYYSQIVNDFQKGDIAEGYSVSREKKESFPLTVTSAQKNPTAFYLCASSIKQGIMTGTSYEQYFGPGTRLTVT.

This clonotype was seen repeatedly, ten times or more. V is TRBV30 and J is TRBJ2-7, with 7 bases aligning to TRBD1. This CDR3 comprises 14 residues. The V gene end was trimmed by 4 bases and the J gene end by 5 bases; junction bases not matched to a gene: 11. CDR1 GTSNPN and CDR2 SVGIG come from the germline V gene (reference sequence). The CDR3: CAWNRRTGWHEQYF. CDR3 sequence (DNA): TGTGCCTGGAACAGAAGGACAGGTTGGCACGAGCAGTACTTC.

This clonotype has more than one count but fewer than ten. The CDR3, as DNA: TGCGCCAGCAGAGACTATACGGGCCGCACCACAGATACGCAGTATTTT. Translation gives CASRDYTGRTTDTQYF. This chain uses TRBV4-1 with TRBJ2-3, with D possibly being TRBD2 (5 bases). The CDR3 covers 16 residues. Deletions cut 6 bases from V and 2 bases from J, with 18 bases between. Germline CDR1 and CDR2: MGHRA and YSYEKL.

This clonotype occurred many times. CDR3 residues: CASSQDETGYSEAFF. The CDR3, as DNA: TGCGCCAGCAGCCAAGATGAGACAGGATACTCTGAAGCTTTCTTT. The chain links TRBV4-1 to TRBJ1-1, with D possibly TRBD1 on 6 matching bases. The CDR3 runs 15 residues. Germline CDR1 and CDR2: MGHRA and YSYEKL. V was trimmed by 0 bases and J by 6 bases, leaving 14 bases between them.

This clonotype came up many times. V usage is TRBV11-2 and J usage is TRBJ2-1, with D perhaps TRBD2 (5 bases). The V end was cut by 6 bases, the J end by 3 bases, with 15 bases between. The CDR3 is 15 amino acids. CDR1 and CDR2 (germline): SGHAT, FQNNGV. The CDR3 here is CASSPSRPRYNEQFF. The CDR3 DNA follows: TGTGCCAGCAGTCCTAGCCGGCCCCGCTACAATGAGCAGTTCTTC.

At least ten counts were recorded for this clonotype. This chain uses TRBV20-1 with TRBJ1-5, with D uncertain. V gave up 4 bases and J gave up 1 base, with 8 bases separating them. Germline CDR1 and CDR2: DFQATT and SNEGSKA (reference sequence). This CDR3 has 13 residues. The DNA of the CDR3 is TGCAGTGCTATATCCGTAAGCAATCAGCCCCAGCATTTT. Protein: CSAISVSNQPQHF.

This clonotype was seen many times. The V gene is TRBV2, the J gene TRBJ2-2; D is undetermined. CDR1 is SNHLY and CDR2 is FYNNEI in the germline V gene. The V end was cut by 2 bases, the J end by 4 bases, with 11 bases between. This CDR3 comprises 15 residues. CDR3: CASSEWNRLTGELFF. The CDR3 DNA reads TGTGCCAGCAGTGAATGGAACAGACTCACCGGGGAGCTGTTTTTT.

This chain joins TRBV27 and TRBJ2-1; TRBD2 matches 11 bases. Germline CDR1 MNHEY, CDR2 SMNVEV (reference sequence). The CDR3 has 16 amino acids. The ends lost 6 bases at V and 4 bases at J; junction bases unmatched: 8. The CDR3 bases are TGTGCCAGCAGCTCACGACTAGCGGGAAGATACAATGAGCAGTTCTTC. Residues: CASSSRLAGRYNEQFF.

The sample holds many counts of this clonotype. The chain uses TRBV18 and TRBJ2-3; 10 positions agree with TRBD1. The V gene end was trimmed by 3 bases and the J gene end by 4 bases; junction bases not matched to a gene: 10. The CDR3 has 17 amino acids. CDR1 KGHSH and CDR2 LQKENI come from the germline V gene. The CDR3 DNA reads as TGTGCCAGCTCACCCCCGACAGGGGGCGCCGAAGCAGATACGCAGTATTTT. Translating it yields CASSPPTGGAEADTQYF.